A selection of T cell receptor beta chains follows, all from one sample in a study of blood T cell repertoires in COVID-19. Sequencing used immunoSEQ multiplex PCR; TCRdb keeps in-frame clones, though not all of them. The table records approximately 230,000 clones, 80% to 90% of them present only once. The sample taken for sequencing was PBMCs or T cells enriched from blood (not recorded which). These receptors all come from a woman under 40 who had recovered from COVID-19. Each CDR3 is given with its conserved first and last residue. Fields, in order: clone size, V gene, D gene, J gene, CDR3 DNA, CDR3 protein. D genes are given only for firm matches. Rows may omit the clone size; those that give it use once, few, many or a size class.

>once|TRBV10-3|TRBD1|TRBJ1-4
TGTGCCATCAGGGGAGGGGGACAGGAGGCAACTAATGAAAAACTGTTTTTT
CAIRGGGQEATNEKLFF
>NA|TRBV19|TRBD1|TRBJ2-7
TGTGCCAGTAGTGAGGGACAGGGCGTTCAGCAGTACTTC
CASSEGQGVQQYF
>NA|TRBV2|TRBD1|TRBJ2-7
TGTGCCAGCAGTGCGGGGGGACAGGGTATAATCTACGAGCAGTACTTC
CASSAGGQGIIYEQYF
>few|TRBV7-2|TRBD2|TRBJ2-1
TGTGCCAGCAGCTTTAAGTTCGAAATGGCGGGAGGTCGGTACAATGAGCAGTTCTTC
CASSFKFEMAGGRYNEQFF
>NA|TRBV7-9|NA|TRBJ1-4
TGTGCCAGCAGCACCACCGGGACATTGGGAACTAATGAAAAACTGTTTTTT
CASSTTGTLGTNEKLFF
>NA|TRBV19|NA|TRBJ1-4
TGTGCCAGTAGTACCTCTGGACTAACTGAACCTTCTAATGAAAAACTGTTTTTT
CASSTSGLTEPSNEKLFF
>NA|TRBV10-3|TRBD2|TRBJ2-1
TGTGCCATCAGGAGGGAACTAGCGGACCCTAACGGTGAGCAGTTCTTC
CAIRRELADPNGEQFF
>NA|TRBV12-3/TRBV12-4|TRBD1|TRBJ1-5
TGTGCCAGCAGTACAGGGGTCCGCCAGCCCCAGCATTTT
CASSTGVRQPQHF
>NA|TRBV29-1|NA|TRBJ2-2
TGCAGCGTTGGTGTAGGGGTCACCGGGGAGCTGTTTTTT
CSVGVGVTGELFF
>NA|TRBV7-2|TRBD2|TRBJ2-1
TGTGCCAGCAGCTCGTGGGGGACTAGCGGAAACAATGAGCAGTTCTTC
CASSSWGTSGNNEQFF
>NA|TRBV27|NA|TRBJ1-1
TGTGCCAGCAGTCTAGACCTTATCTCTGAAGCTTTCTTT
CASSLDLISEAFF
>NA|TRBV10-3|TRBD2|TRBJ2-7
TGTGCCATCAGTGAGCCCGGGACTAGCGGGAGTTACGAGCAGTACTTC
CAISEPGTSGSYEQYF
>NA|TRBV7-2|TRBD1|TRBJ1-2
TGTGCCAGCAGCACGACAGGGTTGGTCTATGGCTACACCTTC
CASSTTGLVYGYTF
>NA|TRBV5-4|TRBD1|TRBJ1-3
TGTGCCAGCACGGCCAGGGGGACCGGCTCTGGAAACACCATATATTTT
CASTARGTGSGNTIYF
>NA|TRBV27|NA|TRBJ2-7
TGTGCCAGCAGTTCTAGGTGGGGCGACGAGCAGTACTTC
CASSSRWGDEQYF
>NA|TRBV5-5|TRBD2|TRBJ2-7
TGTGCCAGCAGCCTCTCGGGTCTAGCGGGAGTGGTAAACGAGCAGTACTTC
CASSLSGLAGVVNEQYF
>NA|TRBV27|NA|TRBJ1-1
TGTGCCAGCAGTTTGAGCTTTGGGGGCGCAATCCAAGCTTTCTTT
CASSLSFGGAIQAFF
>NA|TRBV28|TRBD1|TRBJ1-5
TGTGCCAGCAGTTCAGGGGGGAGCAATCAGCCCCAGCATTTT
CASSSGGSNQPQHF
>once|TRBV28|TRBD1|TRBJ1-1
TGTGCCAGCAGTTTCAACAGGGGGCACACTGAAGCTTTCTTT
CASSFNRGHTEAFF
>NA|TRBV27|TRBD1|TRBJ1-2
TGTGCCAGCAGGACGCCCGGGACAGGGTTCGGCTACACCTTC
CASRTPGTGFGYTF
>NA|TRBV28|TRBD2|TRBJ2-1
TGTGCCAGCAGTTCTAGGGGACTAGCGGGAGTCAATGAGCAGTTCTTC
CASSSRGLAGVNEQFF
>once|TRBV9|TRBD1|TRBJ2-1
TGTGCCAGCAGCGCGGGACAGGGCTCCTACAATGAGCAGTTCTTC
CASSAGQGSYNEQFF
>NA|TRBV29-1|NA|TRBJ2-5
TGCAGCGTGAGCCACCCGGGCCAAGAGACCCAGTACTTC
CSVSHPGQETQYF
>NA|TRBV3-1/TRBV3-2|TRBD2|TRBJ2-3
TGTGCCAGCAGCCAAGATCTTAAGACTAGCGACACAGATACGCAGTATTTT
CASSQDLKTSDTDTQYF
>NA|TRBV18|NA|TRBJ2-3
TGTGCCAGCTCACCAGAGTTGAAAGATACGCAGTATTTT
CASSPELKDTQYF
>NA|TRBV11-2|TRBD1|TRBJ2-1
TGTGCCAGCAGCACACGGACAGGTGAGGTGGAGCAGTTCTTC
CASSTRTGEVEQFF
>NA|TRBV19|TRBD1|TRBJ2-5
TGTGCCAGTAGTATCGGACAGGGTCGCGAGACCCAGTACTTC
CASSIGQGRETQYF
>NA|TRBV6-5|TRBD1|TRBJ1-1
TGTGCCAGCACCGAACGACAGGGGGTGGGGGCTGAAGCTTTCTTT
CASTERQGVGAEAFF
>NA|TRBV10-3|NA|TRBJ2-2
TGTGCCATCACAAACCCGGGTAACGGCGGGGAGCTGTTTTTT
CAITNPGNGGELFF
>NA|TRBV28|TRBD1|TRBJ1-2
TGTGCCAGCAGCTCCGGACAGGGGGTATTCGGAGGCTACACCTTC
CASSSGQGVFGGYTF
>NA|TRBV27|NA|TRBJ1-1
TGTGCCAGTACGACAGGTGGTATCAGCACTGAAGCTTTCTTT
CASTTGGISTEAFF
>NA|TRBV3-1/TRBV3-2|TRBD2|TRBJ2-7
TGTGCCAGCAGCCGGCTAGCGGGAGACGAGCAGTACTTC
CASSRLAGDEQYF
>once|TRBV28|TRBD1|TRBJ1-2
TGTGCCAGCAGTCCGACAGGGACGGTAGGCTACACCTTC
CASSPTGTVGYTF
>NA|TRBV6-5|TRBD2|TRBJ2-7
TGTGCCAGCAGCGGCGGGAGAAACGAGCAGTACTTC
CASSGGRNEQYF
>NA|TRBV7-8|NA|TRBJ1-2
TGTGCCAGCAGCTCGGGAGTGACCGAGGTCTATGGCTACACCTTC
CASSSGVTEVYGYTF
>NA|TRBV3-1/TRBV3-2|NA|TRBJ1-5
TGTGCCAGCAGCGAACAGGTGGCAGTGCAGCCCCAGCATTTT
CASSEQVAVQPQHF
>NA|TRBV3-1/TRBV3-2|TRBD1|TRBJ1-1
TGTGCCAGCAGCCAAGTACCGGGACAGGGAGATAAGACTGAAGCTTTCTTT
CASSQVPGQGDKTEAFF
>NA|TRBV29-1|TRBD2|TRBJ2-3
TGCAGCGTGGATTCTGGGCTAGCGGGACGCACAGATACGCAGTATTTT
CSVDSGLAGRTDTQYF
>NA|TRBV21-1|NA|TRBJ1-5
TGTGCCAGCAGCAAAGATCCAACCCTAGCACCCGACCCCAATCAGCCCCAGCATTTT
CASSKDPTLAPDPNQPQHF
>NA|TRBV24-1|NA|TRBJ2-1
TGTGCCACCAGTGATCCTACAGGGGGAGGGAGGCTCAATGAGCAGTTCTTC
CATSDPTGGGRLNEQFF